This T cell receptor (beta chain) was captured in a study of blood T cells in healthy people across ages. With a J-beta primer mix and a sample-barcoded 5' primer, a second PCR ran roughly 6 to 11 cycles. One entry per CDR3 protein results from TCRdb running MiXCR on the 5' RACE reads. Of about 1.1 million distinct CDR3 sequences listed, under 40% were seen once; the top ten hold around 13%. Each individual donor underwent a draw of about 11 milliliters of peripheral blood. Per-sample yields of isolated PBMCs were at least 7 million. The CDR3 has 14 residues. Germline V lookup: CDR1 ENHRY, CDR2 SYGVKD. With 4 bases removed from V and 2 bases from J, the gap between germline ends came to 6 bases.

Source material: blood. This chain uses TRBV10-3 with TRBJ2-6; no definite D call. This TCR came from a man aged 18 to 30 in good health. This chain's CDR3 is CAISVAAGANVLTF. In DNA, the CDR3 is TGTGCCATCAGTGTAGCAGCTGGGGCCAACGTCCTGACTTTC.